The present T cell receptor (beta chain) was sequenced within a study of Graves' ophthalmopathy and Graves' hyperthyroidism. Amplified TCR beta CDR3 regions were obtained using RNA transcripts as template. Investigators did first-round RT-PCR with HTBI primers, then second-round multiplex PCR. TCRdb re-analysed the multiplex PCR reads in MiXCR, keeping a single row per CDR3 protein. Of 200,000 to 250,000 distinct CDR3 sequences in the sample, around 50% were seen once. Out of about 10 ml of fresh peripheral blood, PBMCs were obtained. This CDR3 spans 16 amino acids. The germline CDR1 and CDR2 sequences are PRHDT and FYEKMQ (reference sequence). Between the trimmed V and J ends, which lost 4 bases and 4 bases, there was a span of 19 bases. Worth noting for this clonotype: The antigen is unknown.

Study observations and caveats: The blood repertoire also included most expanded thyroid clonotypes above 0.001 frequency.

The chain links TRBV13 to TRBJ2-5; perhaps TRBD2 as D (6 bases). The sequenced sample consisted of peripheral blood. The sequence was obtained from an adult man with Graves' ophthalmopathy. Written as DNA, the CDR3 is TGTGCCAGCAGCTCCCGGCAGGGTCTCGGGGGAGAGACCCAGTACTTC. It yields the protein CASSSRQGLGGETQYF.